Included here is one T cell receptor (beta chain) sequence, with context. Its ends do not fully match the called genes, so a read error is possible. The germline V gene has CDR1 SGHVS and CDR2 FQNEAQ. The CDR3 covers 19 residues. This entry is derived from a study of glioma-infiltrating T cells. Using RNA template, CDR3s of TCR alpha and beta were amplified with iRepertoire arm-PCR. TCRdb re-derived calls from the multiplex PCR reads in MiXCR, one entry per CDR3 protein. Altogether under 200,000 distinct CDR3 sequences are present, roughly 45% being singletons, with the ten largest covering around 4.9%.

This chain joins TRBV7-8 and TRBJ2-1; maybe TRBD2 (6 bases). The source of this sequence is a human donor with low-grade glioma or glioblastoma, undergoing nonglioma brain surgery, or in good health (not recorded which). The sequenced sample consisted of glioma tissue, nonneoplastic brain tissue, or PBMCs (not recorded which). The CDR3 sequence is CARSLGPGLMTSSYNEQFF. CDR3 sequence (DNA): TGTGCCAGAAGCTTAGGTCCGGGACTGATGACGAGCTCCTACAATGAGCAGTTCTTC.